The 23 T cell receptor beta chains below come from one sample, sequenced in a study of cytomegalovirus exposure and HLA in healthy donors. The PCR was carried out with 60 Vbeta primers and 13 Jbeta primers. The protocol was immunoSEQ multiplex PCR, while the TCRdb copy is restricted to in-frame clones and leaves out a portion. This sample yields 90,000 to 110,000 clones, of which around 76% are seen a single time; 7.5% to 9% belongs to the top ten. Sequencing was done on a sample of PBMCs. These TCRs come from a man aged 40-55 years in good health and CMV-seropositive.

In its sample, this clone was seen a few times. The chain recombines TRBV12-5 with TRBJ2-1; TRBD2 is a possible D gene (6 bases). Germline values: CDR1 LGHNT, CDR2 FRNRAP. The V end was cut by 4 bases, the J end by 7 bases, with 14 bases between. The CDR3 covers 14 residues. Here the CDR3 DNA reads TGTGCTAGTGGTTCGGGACTCTCGGCGAATGAGCAGTTCTTC. Protein: CASGSGLSANEQFF.

The chain couples TRBV11-2 to TRBJ2-3; D gene unclear. V was shortened by 0 bases and J by 5 bases, with 6 bases between the two germline ends. Germline CDR1 SGHAT, CDR2 FQNNGV. CDR3 length equals 13 residues. CDR3: CASSLDGGDTQYF. CDR3 DNA: TGTGCCAGCAGCTTAGATGGCGGAGATACGCAGTATTTT.

The chain has TRBV10-3 and TRBJ2-5; TRBD1 matches at 12 bases. Germline assignment: CDR1 ENHRY and CDR2 SYGVKD. J was trimmed by 1 base and V by 2 bases; bases with no gene match: 2. The CDR3 is 16 amino acids. DNA for the CDR3: TGTGCCATCAGTGAGGGGACAGGGGGCGGCCAAGAGACCCAGTACTTC. Translating gives CAISEGTGGGQETQYF.

This clone was seen a few times. The chain combines TRBV4-2 with TRBJ2-2; 12 nucleotides align to TRBD2. In germline, CDR1 is LGHNA, CDR2 YNFKEQ. V was clipped by 3 bases and J by 1 base; unmatched bases: 3. The CDR3 length is 17 residues. Here the CDR3 reads CASSHLTSGRNTGELFF. The DNA of the CDR3 is TGTGCCAGCAGCCACCTGACTAGCGGGAGGAACACCGGGGAGCTGTTTTTT.

This clone has just a few counts. The V call is TRBV30, the J call TRBJ2-2, with 7 bases aligning to TRBD2. With V trimmed by 3 bases and J by 6 bases, 4 bases remained unmatched. The germline V gene encodes CDR1 GTSNPN and CDR2 SVGIG (reference sequence). CDR3 length: 13 residues. The CDR3 DNA sequence: TGTGCCTGGAGCCCGGGGGGTGCCGGGGAGCTGTTTTTT. Encoded protein: CAWSPGGAGELFF.

This clone turned up a few times. The chain couples TRBV11-3 to TRBJ2-1, with 15 bases that match TRBD2. J gave up 12 bases and V 3 bases, and 6 bases lay outside the gene matches. This CDR3 has 15 amino acids. Germline V CDR1 and CDR2: SGHNT, YENEEA. The CDR3 loop is CASSFGLAGGRLQFF. The CDR3 DNA follows: TGTGCCAGCAGCTTCGGACTAGCGGGGGGGCGGTTGCAGTTCTTC.

Comments on this clone: Other nucleotide sequences from this sample produce the same CDR3. The chain recombines TRBV28 with TRBJ2-3, with D unclear. Trimming cost V 7 bases and J 0 bases, with 2 bases left between them. CDR1 is MDHEN and CDR2 is SYDVKM in the germline V gene. This CDR3 region has 11 residues. The DNA of the CDR3 is TGTGCCAGCACTAGCACAGATACGCAGTATTTT. The encoded protein is CASTSTDTQYF.

This chain joins TRBV6-6 and TRBJ1-3, with D uncertain. V lost 7 bases, J lost 10 bases, and 17 bases lay in between. The germline V gene encodes CDR1 MNHNY and CDR2 SVGAGI (reference sequence). The CDR3 contains 13 residues. DNA for the CDR3: TGTGCCAGCACCCGCTTCGAAAGTGAGACCATATATTTT. Protein: CASTRFESETIYF.

This clone was seen only a few times. This sequence joins TRBV21-1 and TRBJ1-6; no check of the table's D call, TRBD1, against the DNA was made. TRBV21-1 is classified as a pseudogene. The CDR3 runs 17 residues. The CDR3 bases are TGTGCCAGCAGCAAAGAGGTTCGACAGGGGAGTAATTCACCCCTCCACTTT. It encodes CASSKEVRQGSNSPLHF.

With regard to this clone: At one of its ends the junction is not consistent with the germline gene, which may arise from a read error. V usage is TRBV6-4 and J usage is TRBJ2-6; D perhaps matches TRBD2 (6 bases). The CDR3 runs to 18 residues. The germline gives CDR1 MRHNA, CDR2 SNTAGT. This chain's CDR3 is CASSDSRGPRGEANGLTF. CDR3 nucleotide sequence: TGTGCCAGCAGTGACTCTCGAGGCCCGCGCGGGGAGGCCAACGGCCTGACTTTC.

J is TRBJ1-6 and V is TRBV4-1; TRBD1 matches at 9 bases. This CDR3 region has 16 residues. CDR1 is MGHRA, CDR2 YSYEKL, per germline. Trimming cost V 1 base and J 10 bases; bases outside gene matches: 8. CDR3 bases: TGCGCCAGCAGCCAAGCAAAACAGGGGGCCTTATCACCCCTCCACTTT. Amino acids: CASSQAKQGALSPLHF.

This chain links TRBV5-4 with TRBJ2-5; D ambiguous. Trimming took off 1 base at V and 1 base at J, with 5 bases between the two ends. The germline V gene encodes CDR1 SGHNT and CDR2 YYREEE (reference sequence). The CDR3 is 13 amino acids. For the CDR3, the DNA is TGTGCCAGCAGCTTGACAGCCCAAGAGACCCAGTACTTC. The encoded protein is CASSLTAQETQYF.

There are a few counts of this clone. This chain connects TRBV11-2 to TRBJ1-2; D is possibly TRBD1 (6 bases). Germline V gives CDR1 SGHAT, CDR2 FQNNGV. Between the trimmed V and J ends, which lost 0 bases and 7 bases, there was a span of 12 bases. This CDR3 is built from 14 residues. This chain's CDR3 is CASSLDQGLSGYTF. The CDR3 DNA sequence: TGTGCCAGCAGCTTAGACCAGGGGTTGTCTGGCTACACCTTC.

The J gene is TRBJ2-7, the V gene TRBV2; 9 positions agree with TRBD1. The CDR3 extends over 14 amino acids. Germline V gives CDR1 SNHLY, CDR2 FYNNEI. Trimming removed 7 bases from V and 6 bases from J; junction bases left unmatched: 10. CDR3 coding DNA: TGTGCCAGCACCCTAGGGACAGGGTTAATCGAGCAGTACTTC. Protein: CASTLGTGLIEQYF.

The J gene is TRBJ2-3, the V gene TRBV19, with D tentatively TRBD1 (5 bases). The CDR3 totals 12 residues. The V gene lost 5 bases and the J gene lost 4 bases, with 7 bases spanning the gap. CDR1 is LNHDA and CDR2 is SQIVND in the germline V gene (reference sequence). For the CDR3, the DNA is TGTGCCAGTAGTCAGGGTGCAGATACGCAGTATTTT. Protein product: CASSQGADTQYF.

There are a few counts of this clone. The chain uses TRBV19 and TRBJ2-3; D ambiguous. The V end was cut by 7 bases, the J end by 1 base, with 3 bases between. Germline CDR1 and CDR2: LNHDA and SQIVND (reference sequence). CDR3 size: 11 residues. CDR3 DNA sequence: TGTGCCAGTACTGGCACAGATACGCAGTATTTT. This codes for CASTGTDTQYF. Drawing the rest from reference TRBV19 and TRBJ2-3, the complete variable domain is DGGITQSPKYLFRKEGQNVTLSCEQNLNHDAMYWYRQDPGQGLRLIYYSQIVNDFQKGDIAEGYSVSREKKESFPLTVTSAQKNPTAFYLCASTGTDTQYFGPGTRLTVL.

J is TRBJ1-6 and V is TRBV9; D possibly corresponds to TRBD1 (6 bases). V shed 5 bases and J shed 9 bases, with 21 bases lying between them. This CDR3 contains 16 residues. Germline assignment: CDR1 SGDLS and CDR2 YYNGEE. The CDR3 region has the DNA TGTGCCAGCAGTGCCGGAAGGGGGAATTTGGGTTCACCCCTCCACTTT. Protein product: CASSAGRGNLGSPLHF.

This chain connects TRBV5-5 to TRBJ2-7; TRBD2 might be the D (5 bases). The V end lost 2 bases, the J end lost 2 bases, and 11 bases lay between the germline ends. The CDR3 has 14 amino acids. The germline CDR1 and CDR2 sequences are SGHKS and YYEKEE (reference sequence). Here the CDR3 reads CASSLWTDTYEQYF. The CDR3 DNA is TGTGCCAGCAGCTTATGGACTGATACCTACGAGCAGTACTTC.

This clone occurred once. The rearrangement uses TRBV7-9 and TRBJ2-5; 10 bases line up with TRBD1. CDR3 length: 15 amino acids. CDR1 is SEHNR, CDR2 FQNEAQ, per germline (reference sequence). V shed 0 bases and J 7 bases; nucleotides not matched to a gene: 5. The CDR3 spells CASSLAGQGPGTQYF. For the CDR3, the DNA is TGTGCCAGCAGCTTAGCGGGACAGGGGCCGGGGACCCAGTACTTC.

As concerns this clone: Mismatch with germline at one junction end may stem from a read error. The V call is TRBV7-9, the J call TRBJ1-5, with 8 bases lining up with TRBD1. Germline CDR1 is SEHNR and CDR2 is FQNEAQ (reference sequence). This CDR3 is 15 amino acids long. CDR3 DNA sequence: TGTTCCAGCAGCACCACGACAGGGGGCAATCAGCCCCAGCATTTT. Translating it yields CSSSTTTGGNQPQHF.

The chain carries TRBV15 and TRBJ2-4; D not certain. Germline loops: CDR1 LNHNV, CDR2 YYDKDF (reference sequence). V was shortened by 1 base and J by 3 bases, with 16 bases between the two germline ends. CDR3 size: 17 residues. CDR3 protein: CATSRGTRSSFKNIQYF. CDR3 DNA: TGTGCCACCAGCAGAGGAACGCGGAGCTCCTTCAAAAACATTCAGTACTTC. The entire variable domain, with the rest obtained from reference TRBV15 and TRBJ2-4, is as follows: DAMVIQNPRYQVTQFGKPVTLSCSQTLNHNVMYWYQQKSSQAPKLLFHYYDKDFNNEADTPDNFQSRRPNTSFCFLDIRSPGLGDTAMYLCATSRGTRSSFKNIQYFGAGTRLSVL.

The gene calls are TRBV7-9 and TRBJ1-1, with D possibly TRBD1 on 6 matching bases. CDR1 and CDR2 from the germline V gene are SEHNR and FQNEAQ (reference sequence). The V end lost 3 bases, the J end lost 7 bases, and 12 bases lay between the germline ends. CDR3 size: 13 residues. CDR3 residues: CASSLRETGEAFF. CDR3 coding DNA: TGTGCCAGCAGCTTGAGGGAGACAGGTGAAGCTTTCTTT.

The rearrangement joins TRBV7-8 to TRBJ2-7; 11 bases fit TRBD1. The CDR3 contains 15 residues. The germline V gene encodes CDR1 SGHVS and CDR2 FQNEAQ. J was trimmed by 7 bases and V by 0 bases; bases with no gene match: 5. The chain's CDR3 is CASSLAPDRGREQYF. CDR3 nucleotides: TGTGCCAGCAGCTTAGCACCGGACAGGGGGCGTGAGCAGTACTTC.